This T cell receptor (beta chain) is from a study of CD8 T cells in Susac syndrome. The authors reverse transcribed about 0.5 to 1 ug RNA with random hexamers. TCRdb itself ran the immunoSEQ multiplex PCR reads through MiXCR, one entry per CDR3 protein. The table lists more than 75,000 distinct CDR3 sequences, over 85% of them singletons. Sequencing of TCR beta drew on CD8+ and CD4+ T cells from blood. Negative magnetic isolation gave CD8+ and CD4+ cells; FACS enriched CD8+ TEMRA. Deletions cut 2 bases from V and 2 bases from J, with 6 bases between. Germline loops: CDR1 LNHDA, CDR2 SQIVND (reference sequence). This CDR3 has 13 amino acids.

The sample taken for sequencing was CD8+ T cells from PBMCs. The rearrangement joins TRBV19 to TRBJ1-2; the D is unclear. This receptor was obtained from a human donor in good health. The CDR3 sequence: CASSIRLNYGYTF. The CDR3 DNA reads as TGTGCCAGTAGTATAAGACTGAACTATGGCTACACCTTC.